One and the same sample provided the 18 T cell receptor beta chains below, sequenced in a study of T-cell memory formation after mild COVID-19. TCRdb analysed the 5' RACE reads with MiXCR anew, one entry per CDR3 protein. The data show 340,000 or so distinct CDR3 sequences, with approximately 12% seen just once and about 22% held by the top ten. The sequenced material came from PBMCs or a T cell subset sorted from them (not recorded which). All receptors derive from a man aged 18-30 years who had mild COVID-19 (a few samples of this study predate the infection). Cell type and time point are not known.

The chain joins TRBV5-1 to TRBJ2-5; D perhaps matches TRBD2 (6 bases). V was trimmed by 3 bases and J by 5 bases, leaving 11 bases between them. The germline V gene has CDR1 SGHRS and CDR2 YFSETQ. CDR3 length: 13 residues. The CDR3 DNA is TGCGCCAGCAGCTCGACCCGGGGGGAGACCCAGTACTTC. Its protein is CASSSTRGETQYF.

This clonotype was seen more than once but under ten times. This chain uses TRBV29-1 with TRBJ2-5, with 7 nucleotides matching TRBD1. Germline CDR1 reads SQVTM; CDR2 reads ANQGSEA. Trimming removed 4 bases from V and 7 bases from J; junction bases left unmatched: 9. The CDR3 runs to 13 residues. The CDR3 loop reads CSVAGDRGGTQYF. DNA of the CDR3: TGCAGCGTTGCCGGGGACAGAGGAGGGACCCAGTACTTC.

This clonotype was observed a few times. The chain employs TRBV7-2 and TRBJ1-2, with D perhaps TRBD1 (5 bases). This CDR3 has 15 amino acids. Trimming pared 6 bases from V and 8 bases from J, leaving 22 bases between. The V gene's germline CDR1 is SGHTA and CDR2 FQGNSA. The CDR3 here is CASRRTSDGRGGYTF. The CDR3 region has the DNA TGTGCCAGCAGACGAACCAGTGACGGGAGGGGAGGCTACACCTTC.

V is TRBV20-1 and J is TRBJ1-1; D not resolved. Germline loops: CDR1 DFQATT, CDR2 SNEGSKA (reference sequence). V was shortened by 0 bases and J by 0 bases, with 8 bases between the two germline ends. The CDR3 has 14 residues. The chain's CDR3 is CSARDLGLNTEAFF. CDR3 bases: TGCAGTGCTAGAGATTTAGGGCTGAACACTGAAGCTTTCTTT.

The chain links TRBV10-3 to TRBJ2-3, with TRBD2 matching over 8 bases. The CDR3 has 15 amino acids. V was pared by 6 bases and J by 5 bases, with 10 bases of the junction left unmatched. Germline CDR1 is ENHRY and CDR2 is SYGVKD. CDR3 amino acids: CAISNSGGGGDTQYF. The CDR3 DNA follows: TGTGCCATCAGCAACAGCGGGGGAGGTGGAGATACGCAGTATTTT.

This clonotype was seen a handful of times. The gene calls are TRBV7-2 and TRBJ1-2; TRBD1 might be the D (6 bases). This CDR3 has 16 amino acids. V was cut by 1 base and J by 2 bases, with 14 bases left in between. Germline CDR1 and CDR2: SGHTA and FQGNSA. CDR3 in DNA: TGTGCCAGCAGCTTAGGGGGGACACAAACGAACTATGGCTACACCTTC. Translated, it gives CASSLGGTQTNYGYTF.

DNA of the CDR3: TGTGCCAGCAGCAATGTGGAAGAGACCCAGTACTTC. This codes for CASSNVEETQYF. This rearrangement joins TRBV21-1 to TRBJ2-5. TRBV21-1 is a pseudogene segment. The CDR3 is 12 amino acids.

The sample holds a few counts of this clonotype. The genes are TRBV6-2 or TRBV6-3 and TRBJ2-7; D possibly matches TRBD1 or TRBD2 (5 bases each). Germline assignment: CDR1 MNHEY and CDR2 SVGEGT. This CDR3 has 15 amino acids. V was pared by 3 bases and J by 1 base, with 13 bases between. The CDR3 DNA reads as TGTGCCAGCAGTTATAGCGACAGACCTTCCTACGAGCAGTACGTC. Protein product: CASSYSDRPSYEQYV.

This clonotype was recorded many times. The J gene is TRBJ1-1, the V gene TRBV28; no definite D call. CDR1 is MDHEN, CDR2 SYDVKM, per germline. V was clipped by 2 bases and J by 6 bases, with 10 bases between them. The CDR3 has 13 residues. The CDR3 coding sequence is TGTGCCAGCAGTTTACCGGTCTCTTCTGAAGCTTTCTTT. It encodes CASSLPVSSEAFF. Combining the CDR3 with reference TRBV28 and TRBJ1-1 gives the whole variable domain DVKVTQSSRYLVKRTGEKVFLECVQDMDHENMFWYRQDPGLGLRLIYFSYDVKMKEKGDIPEGYSVSREKKERFSLILESASTNQTSMYLCASSLPVSSEAFFGQGTRLTVV.

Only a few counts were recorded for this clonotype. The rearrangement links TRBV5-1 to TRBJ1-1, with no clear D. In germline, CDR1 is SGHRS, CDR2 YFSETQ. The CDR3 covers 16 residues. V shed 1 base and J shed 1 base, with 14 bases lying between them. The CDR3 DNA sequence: TGCGCCAGCAGCTTGTGGTCGGGTTTCGGGAACACTGAAGCTTTCTTT. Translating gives CASSLWSGFGNTEAFF. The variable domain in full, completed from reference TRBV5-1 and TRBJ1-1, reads KAGVTQTPRYLIKTRGQQVTLSCSPISGHRSVSWYQQTPGQGLQFLFEYFSETQRNKGNFPGRFSGRQFSNSRSEMNVSTLELGDSALYLCASSLWSGFGNTEAFFGQGTRLTVV.

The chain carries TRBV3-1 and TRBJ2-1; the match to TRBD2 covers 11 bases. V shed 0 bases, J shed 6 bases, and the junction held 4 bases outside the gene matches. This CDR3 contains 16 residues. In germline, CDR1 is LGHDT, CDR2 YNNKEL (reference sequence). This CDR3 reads CASSQEVTSGGNEQFF. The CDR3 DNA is TGTGCCAGCAGCCAAGAAGTAACTAGCGGGGGCAATGAGCAGTTCTTC.

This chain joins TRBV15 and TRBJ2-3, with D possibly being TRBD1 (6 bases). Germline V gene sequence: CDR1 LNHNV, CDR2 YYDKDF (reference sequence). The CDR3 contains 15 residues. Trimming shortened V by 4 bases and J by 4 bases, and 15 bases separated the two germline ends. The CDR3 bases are TGTGCCACCAGCACGCCAGGGGTCGGTGCAGATACGCAGTATTTT. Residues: CATSTPGVGADTQYF.

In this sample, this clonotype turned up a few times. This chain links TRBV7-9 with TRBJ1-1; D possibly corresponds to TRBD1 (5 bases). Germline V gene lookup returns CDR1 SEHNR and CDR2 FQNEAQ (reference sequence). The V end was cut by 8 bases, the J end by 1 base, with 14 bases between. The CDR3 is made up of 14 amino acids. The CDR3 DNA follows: TGTGCCAGCGACTTTTCGGGGGAGAACACTGAAGCTTTCTTT. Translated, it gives CASDFSGENTEAFF.

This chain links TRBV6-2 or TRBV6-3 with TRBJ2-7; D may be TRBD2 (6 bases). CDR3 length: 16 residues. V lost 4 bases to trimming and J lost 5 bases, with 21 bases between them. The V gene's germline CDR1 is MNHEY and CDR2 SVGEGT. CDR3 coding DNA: TGTGCCAGCAGTTCCCTCCGGGACTGGGGAAGGAACGAGCAGTACGTC. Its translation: CASSSLRDWGRNEQYV.

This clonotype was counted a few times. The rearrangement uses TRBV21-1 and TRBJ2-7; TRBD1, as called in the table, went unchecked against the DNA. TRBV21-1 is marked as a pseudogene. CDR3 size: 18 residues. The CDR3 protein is CASSNRDRPLPYGYEQYV. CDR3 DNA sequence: TGTGCCAGCAGCAACCGGGACAGGCCGCTCCCCTATGGATACGAGCAGTACGTC.

CDR3 protein: CASSQGTPVARDQETQYF. The CDR3 nucleotides read TGCGCCAGCAGCCAAGGAACCCCTGTAGCCAGAGACCAAGAGACCCAGTACTTC. J is TRBJ2-5 and V is TRBV4-1; D gene unclear. This CDR3 comprises 18 residues. The germline CDR1 and CDR2 sequences are MGHRA and YSYEKL. The germline V and J ends were trimmed by 1 base and 0 bases, with 18 bases remaining between them.

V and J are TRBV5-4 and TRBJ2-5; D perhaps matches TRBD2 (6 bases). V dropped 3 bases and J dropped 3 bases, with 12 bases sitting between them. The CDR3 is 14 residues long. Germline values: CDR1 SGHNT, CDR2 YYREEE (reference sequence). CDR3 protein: CASSSLANEETQYF. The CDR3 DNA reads TGTGCCAGCAGCTCCCTAGCGAACGAAGAGACCCAGTACTTC.

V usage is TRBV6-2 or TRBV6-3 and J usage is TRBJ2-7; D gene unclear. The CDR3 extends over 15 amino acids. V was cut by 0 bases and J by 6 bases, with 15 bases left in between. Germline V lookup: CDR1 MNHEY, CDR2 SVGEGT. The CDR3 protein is CASSYSSSAAGEQYF. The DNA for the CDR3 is TGTGCCAGCAGTTACTCATCCTCGGCCGCAGGCGAGCAGTACTTC.